This T cell receptor beta chain emerged from a study of technical replicates of blood from a few donors (TCRdb year 2017). The CDR3 spans 15 residues, from the cysteine through the phenylalanine. This entry keeps only the CDR3 DNA: 45 bases, framed from base 1. Per the germline V gene, MDHEN is the CDR1 and SYDVKM is the CDR2. Relative to germline, V is missing 5 bases and J is missing 5 bases, with 6 bases of the junction outside any gene match. The library was generated by the immunoSEQ multiplex PCR assay. TCRdb holds this immuneACCESS table with in-frame rearrangements only. Some clones are missing; in checked studies, unresolved V genes explain under half, and the rest has no known cause. The sample table contains about 16,000 clones; only one count was recorded for 80% to 90% of them. Of the sample, roughly an eighth is held by the ten largest clones. About this clone: The antigen it binds to is not known. Base quality data are lacking; no much larger clone is found one base away.

The receptor's source is a human donor in good health. The material sequenced was PBMCs. Recombination joined TRBV28 with TRBJ1-5; TRBD1 lines up with 10 middle nucleotides. The DNA sequence is as follows: TGTGCCAGCAGTATACGGACAGGGGGTGATCAGCCCCAGCATTTT. Its protein product is CASSIRTGGDQPQHF.